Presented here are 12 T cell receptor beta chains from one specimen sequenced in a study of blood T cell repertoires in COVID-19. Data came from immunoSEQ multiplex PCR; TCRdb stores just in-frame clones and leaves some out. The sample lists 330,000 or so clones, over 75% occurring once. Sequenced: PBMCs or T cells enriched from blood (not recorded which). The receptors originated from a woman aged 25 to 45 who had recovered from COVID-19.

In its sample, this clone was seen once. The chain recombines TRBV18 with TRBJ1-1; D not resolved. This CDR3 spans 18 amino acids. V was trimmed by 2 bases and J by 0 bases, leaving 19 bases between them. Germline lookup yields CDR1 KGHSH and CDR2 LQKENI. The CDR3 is CASSPIAISGRMNTEAFF. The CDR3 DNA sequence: TGTGCCAGCTCACCAATAGCGATATCTGGACGGATGAACACTGAAGCTTTCTTT. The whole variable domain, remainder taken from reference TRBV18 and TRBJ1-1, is NAGVMQNPRHLVRRRGQEARLRCSPMKGHSHVYWYRQLPEEGLKFMVYLQKENIIDESGMPKERFSAEFPKEGPSILRIQQVVRGDSAAYFCASSPIAISGRMNTEAFFGQGTRLTVV.

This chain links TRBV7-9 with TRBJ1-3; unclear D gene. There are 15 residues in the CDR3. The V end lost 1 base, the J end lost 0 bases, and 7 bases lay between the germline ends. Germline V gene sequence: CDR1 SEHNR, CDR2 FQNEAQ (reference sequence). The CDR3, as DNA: TGTGCCAGCAGCTTAGACGGTAACTCTGGAAACACCATATATTTT. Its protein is CASSLDGNSGNTIYF.

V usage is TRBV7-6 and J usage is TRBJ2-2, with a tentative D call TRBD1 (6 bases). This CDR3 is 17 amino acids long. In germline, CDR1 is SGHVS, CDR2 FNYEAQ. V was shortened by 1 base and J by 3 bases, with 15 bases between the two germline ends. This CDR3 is CASSLGGQPGDTGELFF. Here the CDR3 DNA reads TGTGCCAGCAGCTTAGGGGGTCAGCCAGGGGACACCGGGGAGCTGTTTTTT. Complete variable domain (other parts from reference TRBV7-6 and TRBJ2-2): GAGVSQSPRYKVTKRGQDVALRCDPISGHVSLYWYRQALGQGPEFLTYFNYEAQQDKSGLPNDRFSAERPEGSISTLTIQRTEQRDSAMYRCASSLGGQPGDTGELFFGEGSRLTVL.

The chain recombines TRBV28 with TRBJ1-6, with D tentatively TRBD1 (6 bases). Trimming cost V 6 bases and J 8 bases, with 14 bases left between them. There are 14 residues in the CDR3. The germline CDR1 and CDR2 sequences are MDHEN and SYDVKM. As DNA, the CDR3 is TGTGCCAGCAGGAACACAGGGAGTCATTCACCCCTCCACTTT. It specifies CASRNTGSHSPLHF. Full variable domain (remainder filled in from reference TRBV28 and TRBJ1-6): DVKVTQSSRYLVKRTGEKVFLECVQDMDHENMFWYRQDPGLGLRLIYFSYDVKMKEKGDIPEGYSVSREKKERFSLILESASTNQTSMYLCASRNTGSHSPLHFGNGTRLTVT.

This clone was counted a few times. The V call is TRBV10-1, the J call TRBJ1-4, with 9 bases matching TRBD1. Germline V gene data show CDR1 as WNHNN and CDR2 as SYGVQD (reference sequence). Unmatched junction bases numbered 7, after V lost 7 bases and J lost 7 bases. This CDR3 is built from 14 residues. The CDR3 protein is CASIEDRGSEKLFF. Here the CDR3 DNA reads TGCGCCAGCATCGAGGACAGGGGTAGTGAAAAACTGTTTTTT.

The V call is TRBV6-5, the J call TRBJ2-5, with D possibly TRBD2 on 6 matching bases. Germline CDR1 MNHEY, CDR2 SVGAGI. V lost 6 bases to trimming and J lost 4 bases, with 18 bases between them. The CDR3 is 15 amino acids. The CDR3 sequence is CASSLLRAGRETQYF. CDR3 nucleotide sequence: TGTGCCAGCAGCCTCCTCCGGGCGGGACGAGAGACCCAGTACTTC.

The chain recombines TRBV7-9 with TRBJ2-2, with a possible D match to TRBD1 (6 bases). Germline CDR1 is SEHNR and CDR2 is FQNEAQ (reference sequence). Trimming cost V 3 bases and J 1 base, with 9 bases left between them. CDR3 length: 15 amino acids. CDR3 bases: TGTGCCAGCAGCTTCAGGGGCCTGAACACCGGGGAGCTGTTTTTT. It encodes CASSFRGLNTGELFF.

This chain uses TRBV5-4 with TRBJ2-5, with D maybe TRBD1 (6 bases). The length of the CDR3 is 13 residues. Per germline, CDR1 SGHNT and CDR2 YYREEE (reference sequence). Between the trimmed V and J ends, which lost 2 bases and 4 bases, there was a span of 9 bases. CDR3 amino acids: CASSLRGIETQYF. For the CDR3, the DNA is TGTGCCAGCAGCTTAAGGGGGATAGAGACCCAGTACTTC.

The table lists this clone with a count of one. CDR3 region: CASSPKREAYEQYF. As DNA, the CDR3 is TGCGCCAGCAGCCCAAAGCGGGAGGCCTACGAGCAGTACTTC. The V gene is TRBV5-1, the J gene TRBJ2-7, with 9 nucleotides matching TRBD2. Germline values: CDR1 SGHRS, CDR2 YFSETQ. V lost 4 bases and J lost 2; bases outside the gene matches: 4. The CDR3 consists of 14 residues.

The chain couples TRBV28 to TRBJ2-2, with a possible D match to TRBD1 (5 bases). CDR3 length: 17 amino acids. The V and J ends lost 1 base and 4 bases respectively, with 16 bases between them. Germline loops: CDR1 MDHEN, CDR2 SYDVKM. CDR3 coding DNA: TGTGCCAGCAGTTTATTCCTCGGCAGGGCGAGCACCGGGGAGCTGTTTTTT. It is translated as CASSLFLGRASTGELFF.

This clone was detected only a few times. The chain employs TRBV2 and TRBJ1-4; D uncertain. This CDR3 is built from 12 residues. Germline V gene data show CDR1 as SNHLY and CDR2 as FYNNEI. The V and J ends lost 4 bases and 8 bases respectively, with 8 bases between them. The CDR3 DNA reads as TGTGCCAGCAGTGGAGGTGGGGAAAAACTGTTTTTT. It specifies CASSGGGEKLFF.

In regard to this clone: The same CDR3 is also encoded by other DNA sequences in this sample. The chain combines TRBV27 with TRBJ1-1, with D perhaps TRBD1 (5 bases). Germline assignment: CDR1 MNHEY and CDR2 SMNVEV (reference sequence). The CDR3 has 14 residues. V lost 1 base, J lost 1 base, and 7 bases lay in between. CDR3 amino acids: CASSLYQGNTEAFF. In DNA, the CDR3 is TGTGCCAGCAGTTTATACCAGGGGAACACTGAAGCTTTCTTT.